These 6 T cell receptor beta chains came from one sample sequenced in a study of cytomegalovirus exposure and HLA in healthy donors. The study ran its PCR with 60 Vbeta and 13 Jbeta primers. Only in-frame clones appear in the TCRdb table, and some are missing; sequencing was by immunoSEQ multiplex PCR. The table has almost 200,000 clones, 70% to 80% seen once. Sequences were obtained from PBMCs. These receptors originate from a male donor in good health and CMV-seropositive.

Comment on this clone: The junction departs from germline at one end; a sequencing error may be responsible. Other DNA sequences in the same sample also yield this CDR3. This chain links TRBV6-6 with TRBJ1-4; D is unresolved. The CDR3 totals 15 residues. Germline V CDR1 and CDR2: MNHNY, SVGAGI (reference sequence). This chain's CDR3 is CASSYVGATNEKLFF. The CDR3 DNA follows: TGTGCCAGTAGTTACGTGGGAGCAACTAATGAAAAACTGTTTTTT.

CDR3 bases: TGTGCCAGCAGCTTATCTGTGACCCAGTACTTC. The encoded protein is CASSLSVTQYF. This chain links TRBV7-8 with TRBJ2-5; no definite D call. Germline V gene lookup returns CDR1 SGHVS and CDR2 FQNEAQ. The CDR3 is 11 amino acids. V lost 2 bases and J lost 7, with 5 bases in between.

The gene calls are TRBV10-3 and TRBJ1-2; 10 bases line up with TRBD1. V lost 10 bases, J lost 6 bases, and 8 bases stayed unmatched. The CDR3 contains 13 residues. Looked up from germline, CDR1 is ENHRY and CDR2 is SYGVKD. CDR3 nucleotide sequence: TGTGCCACCCAACCGGGACAGGGGAATGGCTACACCTTC. Translated, it gives CATQPGQGNGYTF.

Details on this clone: In the same sample, other DNA sequences code for this CDR3. The chain carries TRBV9 and TRBJ2-3; TRBD2 aligns across 9 bases. J was trimmed by 0 bases and V by 1 base; bases with no gene match: 3. The CDR3 has 16 residues. Germline-derived CDR1 and CDR2 are SGDLS and YYNGEE. The CDR3, as DNA: TGTGCCAGCAGCGTATGGCGGGGGGGTAGCACAGATACGCAGTATTTT. It is translated as CASSVWRGGSTDTQYF. The full variable domain, with the rest looked up from reference TRBV9 and TRBJ2-3, is DSGVTQTPKHLITATGQRVTLRCSPRSGDLSVYWYQQSLDQGLQFLIQYYNGEERAKGNILERFSAQQFPDLHSELNLSSLELGDSALYFCASSVWRGGSTDTQYFGPGTRLTVL.

This clone was observed once. In nucleotides, the CDR3 is TGTGCCAGCAGCGTAGGGGGGGGAGTGAACACTGAAGCTTTCTTT. Protein product: CASSVGGGVNTEAFF. The V call is TRBV9, the J call TRBJ1-1, with D tentatively TRBD1 (5 bases). The V gene's germline CDR1 is SGDLS and CDR2 YYNGEE. The CDR3 has 15 residues. V shed 0 bases and J shed 0 bases, with 9 bases lying between them.

This clone was seen a few times. A read error may produce the germline difference seen at one junction end. The V gene is TRBV7-9, the J gene TRBJ2-5, with TRBD2 identical over 13 bases. This CDR3 has 16 residues. Germline V gives CDR1 SEHNR, CDR2 FQNEAQ (reference sequence). CDR3 sequence (DNA): TGTTCCAGCCGACCGGGACTAGCGGGAATTCAAGAGACCCAGTACTTC. Amino acids: CSSRPGLAGIQETQYF.